Listed below are T cell receptor beta chains from one sample, sequenced in a study of cytomegalovirus exposure and HLA in healthy donors. The assay was immunoSEQ multiplex PCR, and TCRdb's table has in-frame clones only and misses some. The data hold 100,000 to 150,000 clones, with around 85% observed a single time. The sequenced material came from PBMCs. These receptor sequences come from a boy between 10 and 17 years old in good health and CMV-seronegative. The CDR3 runs from the conserved cysteine through the conserved F or W. The D gene is left open where the match is weak. Clone sizes are given selectively: once, few, many, or a class where the clone is expanded.

j_call,clone_size,d_call,v_call,cdr3_length,cdr3_nt,cdr3_aa
TRBJ2-3,.,.,TRBV5-5,16,TGTGCCAGCAGCCGTTATGCTAGCGTCGGCACAGATACGCAGTATTTT,CASSRYASVGTDTQYF
TRBJ1-5,.,TRBD1,TRBV19,15,TGTGCCAGTAGTATAGTGACAGGGGCCGAACAGCCCCAGCATTTT,CASSIVTGAEQPQHF
TRBJ2-7,.,TRBD2,TRBV27,16,TGTGCCAGCAGTTTATCAATAGCGGGAATGCCAAGGGAGCAGTACTTC,CASSLSIAGMPREQYF
TRBJ1-5,.,TRBD1,TRBV5-6,16,TGTGCCAGCAGCCTAAACAGGGGGAATAGCAATCAGCCCCAGCATTTT,CASSLNRGNSNQPQHF
TRBJ2-5,.,TRBD1,TRBV9,17,TGTGCCAGCAGCGTCGAGATAATGGGACAGGAGCAAGAGACCCAGTACTTC,CASSVEIMGQEQETQYF
TRBJ2-3,few,.,TRBV11-3,16,TGTGCCAGCAGCTTAGGTAGAGGGATCGGCACAGATACGCAGTATTTT,CASSLGRGIGTDTQYF
TRBJ2-7,.,TRBD2,TRBV13,13,TGTGCCAGCAGCGCCGGACTAGCGGACGAGCAGTACTTC,CASSAGLADEQYF
TRBJ1-5,.,TRBD1,TRBV7-9,17,TGTGCCAGCAGCTACGACAGGGGGGCTTCGGGCAATCAGCCCCAGCATTTT,CASSYDRGASGNQPQHF
TRBJ2-1,.,TRBD2,TRBV19,15,TGTGCCAGCTCACCTAGCGGGAGTCATACAAATGAGCAGTTCTTC,CASSPSGSHTNEQFF
TRBJ2-2,.,.,TRBV30,14,TGTGCCTGGAAAGGGACTCATCAAACCGGGGAGCTGTTTTTT,CAWKGTHQTGELFF
TRBJ2-7,.,.,TRBV5-6,14,TGTGCCAGCAGCTTGGCAGGGAGGAGATACGAGCAGTACTTC,CASSLAGRRYEQYF
TRBJ2-3,.,TRBD2,TRBV5-6,19,TGTGCCAGCAGCTTAATCGGGAGCGGGGGCCCAGCTAGCACAGATACGCAGTATTTT,CASSLIGSGGPASTDTQYF
TRBJ2-3,.,TRBD2,TRBV9,16,TGTGCCAGCAGCGTTCTAGCGGGAGGAAGCACAGATACGCAGTATTTT,CASSVLAGGSTDTQYF
TRBJ1-4,.,TRBD1,TRBV10-2,14,TGCGCCAGCCTACCAACAGGGGGGAATGAAAAACTGTTTTTT,CASLPTGGNEKLFF
TRBJ2-5,.,.,TRBV27,15,TGTGCCAGCAGCCCGGGGGCGGGGGTCGGGGAGACCCAGTACTTC,CASSPGAGVGETQYF
TRBJ2-7,.,TRBD2,TRBV4-3,14,TGCGCCAGCAGCCCTAGCGGGAGCTCCTACGAGCAGTACTTC,CASSPSGSSYEQYF
TRBJ2-7,.,.,TRBV7-8,17,TGTGCCAGCAGCTTAGTAGGTGGGGAGGTATTTGTACGCGAGCAGTACTTC,CASSLVGGEVFVREQYF
TRBJ2-1,once,TRBD2,TRBV9,15,TGTGCCAGCAGCGTATTGCCTAGCGGGGTGGATGAGCAGTTCTTC,CASSVLPSGVDEQFF
TRBJ2-7,.,TRBD2,TRBV4-2,16,TGTGCCAGCAGCCAAGTCGGCGGGGGGCCCACCTACGAGCAGTACTTC,CASSQVGGGPTYEQYF
TRBJ1-2,.,TRBD1,TRBV2,12,TGTGCCAGCAGAGGGACAGCCAATGGCTACACCTTC,CASRGTANGYTF
TRBJ1-2,.,.,TRBV7-3,15,TGTGCCAGCAGCTTAGTGGCAGGGCGGTTCTATGGCTACACCTTC,CASSLVAGRFYGYTF
TRBJ2-5,.,.,TRBV7-2,14,TGTGCCAGCAGCAAACCTAGTGAGGGAGAGACCCAGTACTTC,CASSKPSEGETQYF
TRBJ1-1,.,.,TRBV28,15,TGTGCCAGCAGTCTCCAGGGTAGGGGGAACACTGAAGCTTTCTTT,CASSLQGRGNTEAFF
TRBJ2-7,.,TRBD1,TRBV30,15,TGTGCCTGGAGTGGTTGGACAGGGGGCGCCTACGAGCAGTACTTC,CAWSGWTGGAYEQYF
TRBJ2-7,.,.,TRBV6-1,14,TGTGCCAGCAGTCCCGCCTACCCTCGGGACGAGCAGTACTTC,CASSPAYPRDEQYF
TRBJ1-5,.,TRBD1,TRBV19,15,TGTGCCAGTCAGACAGGGATATTGAGCAATCAGCCCCAGCATTTT,CASQTGILSNQPQHF
TRBJ2-1,.,.,TRBV6-1,13,TGTGCCAGCAGTGAAATCGGTTGGAATGAGCAGTTCTTC,CASSEIGWNEQFF
TRBJ1-1,.,TRBD1,TRBV4-3,14,TGCGCCAGCAGCCCGGGACAGCCAAACACTGAAGCTTTCTTT,CASSPGQPNTEAFF
TRBJ2-1,.,TRBD2,TRBV7-2,14,TGTGCCAGCACGAGCGGGGGGTCCTACAATGAGCAGTTCTTC,CASTSGGSYNEQFF
TRBJ1-2,once,.,TRBV4-3,15,TGCGCCAGCAGCCAAAGTAACGCAGGGGACTATGGCTACACCTTC,CASSQSNAGDYGYTF
TRBJ2-6,.,TRBD1,TRBV5-1,19,TGCGCCAGCAGCGTGGGACAGGGGGCATTACCCCCTGGGGCCAACGTCCTGACTTTC,CASSVGQGALPPGANVLTF
TRBJ1-2,.,TRBD1,TRBV7-2,15,TGTGCCAGCAGCTTAGCAATTGGGACAGCCTATGGCTACACCTTC,CASSLAIGTAYGYTF
TRBJ2-3,.,.,TRBV4-3,14,TGCGCCAGCAGCCAAGTTAGCGGCACAGATACGCAGTATTTT,CASSQVSGTDTQYF
TRBJ2-7,once,.,TRBV7-9,13,TGTGCCAGCAGCTTTAGCGGCGTAGCCGAGCAGTACTTC,CASSFSGVAEQYF
TRBJ1-1,.,.,TRBV12-5,15,TGTGCTAGTGGTTTGTTCCGAACGGGGGGCACTGAAGCTTTCTTT,CASGLFRTGGTEAFF
TRBJ2-1,.,TRBD2,TRBV6-6,14,TGTGCCAGCAGAGCGGGAGGGCTAGAGAATGAGCAGTTCTTC,CASRAGGLENEQFF
TRBJ1-5,.,.,TRBV1,15,TGCACCAGCAGCCCGCCGACAGGAATTGATCAGCCCCAGCATTTT,CTSSPPTGIDQPQHF
TRBJ2-7,.,.,TRBV6-5,14,TGTGCCAGCAGTTACCCAGGGGCATGGAACGAGCAGTACTTC,CASSYPGAWNEQYF
TRBJ1-4,.,.,TRBV4-1,15,TGCGCCAGCAGCCTGGGACACCGCGGTAATGAAAAACTGTTTTTT,CASSLGHRGNEKLFF
TRBJ1-1,once,TRBD1,TRBV27,16,TGTGCCAGCAGTTCGGACAGGTTAGACAAGAACACTGAAGCTTTCTTT,CASSSDRLDKNTEAFF
TRBJ2-2,.,TRBD1,TRBV6-6,15,TGTGCCAGCAGTGTAGGGACAGGAAACACCGGGGAGCTGTTTTTT,CASSVGTGNTGELFF
TRBJ1-3,.,TRBD1,TRBV13,14,TGTGCCAGCAGGGGACAGATCTCTGGAAACACCATATATTTT,CASRGQISGNTIYF
TRBJ2-7,.,TRBD1,TRBV7-2,15,TGTGCCAGCAGCTTGGCCCGGGACAGGTCCTACGAGCAGTACTTC,CASSLARDRSYEQYF
TRBJ1-2,.,.,TRBV19,15,TGTGCCAGTAGTCATCCAGGACTGAAGAACTATGGCTACACCTTC,CASSHPGLKNYGYTF
TRBJ1-1,.,.,TRBV7-8,14,TGTGCCAGCAGCTTAACGGAGGGCCACTTCGGGCCTTTCTTT,CASSLTEGHFGPFF
TRBJ2-6,.,.,TRBV4-2,16,TGTGCCAGCAGCCAGTCGGACAGATTGACGGCCAACGTCCTGACTTTC,CASSQSDRLTANVLTF
TRBJ2-7,.,TRBD1,TRBV5-5,13,TGTGCCAGCAGCTTAGTCAGGGGGCCCGAGCAGTACTTC,CASSLVRGPEQYF
TRBJ2-1,once,TRBD1,TRBV7-3,13,TGTGCCAGCAGCTTCGACAGGGACAATGAGCAGTTCTTC,CASSFDRDNEQFF
TRBJ1-1,.,.,TRBV10-3,16,TGTGCCATCAGTGAGTCGATACCAGGATTGAACACTGAAGCTTTCTTT,CAISESIPGLNTEAFF
TRBJ2-7,.,.,TRBV6-6,13,TGTGCCAGCAGTTACTCGGACAGCTACGAGCAGTACTTC,CASSYSDSYEQYF
TRBJ1-5,.,.,TRBV15,12,TGTGCCACCGGGGAGGGCAATCAGCCCCAGCATTTT,CATGEGNQPQHF
TRBJ1-1,.,.,TRBV27,14,TGTGCCAGCAGTTCCGTCGGGAGGAGCACTGAAGCTTTCTTT,CASSSVGRSTEAFF
TRBJ2-1,.,TRBD2,TRBV6-1,14,TGTGCCGTCCATAGCGGGAGCTCCTACAATGAGCAGTTCTTC,CAVHSGSSYNEQFF
TRBJ1-2,.,TRBD1,TRBV29-1,16,TGCAGCGTCCTAACGACAGGGGGTGTTTTCGGCTATGGCTACCCCTTC,CSVLTTGGVFGYGYPF
TRBJ1-3,.,.,TRBV7-9,17,TGTGCCAGCAGCTTACCTTTACTATTGGGCTCTGGAAACACCATATATTTT,CASSLPLLLGSGNTIYF